These 3 T cell receptor beta chains were all obtained from the same sample, sequenced in a study of shared clonotypes between healthy human individuals. Measured with immunoSEQ multiplex PCR; TCRdb has only the in-frame clones, and not every one. The sample lists roughly 650,000 clones, almost 97% occurring once. The sequencing input was naive CD4+ T cells sorted from blood. Noted subset: CD45RA+ positively selected. These receptors all come from a woman in her twenties or thirties in good health.

The rearrangement uses TRBV6-5 and TRBJ2-7; 10 bases align to TRBD1. Germline trimming cut 6 bases from V and 4 bases from J; bases unmatched to any gene: 9. CDR1 and CDR2 (germline): MNHEY, SVGAGI. The CDR3 covers 15 residues. The CDR3 loop is CASSDRTGGGYEQYF. CDR3 bases: TGTGCCAGCAGCGACCGGACAGGGGGTGGGTACGAGCAGTACTTC.

A single count supports this clone. V usage is TRBV7-2 and J usage is TRBJ1-6; no clear D. The CDR3 is 16 residues long. Germline V gives CDR1 SGHTA, CDR2 FQGNSA. V lost 7 bases, J lost 9 bases, and 22 bases lay in between. CDR3 loop: CASTLSGLRGVSPLHF. CDR3 sequence (DNA): TGTGCCAGCACCTTGAGTGGGCTGCGGGGTGTTTCACCCCTCCACTTT.

This chain links TRBV18 with TRBJ2-3; possible D gene TRBD1, 6 bases. Trimming took 0 bases from V and 0 from J, leaving 10 bases between them. CDR1 KGHSH and CDR2 LQKENI come from the germline V gene. The CDR3 has 16 amino acids. CDR3 nucleotide sequence: TGTGCCAGCTCACCACCGGGGGACACTAGCACAGATACGCAGTATTTT. This sequence encodes CASSPPGDTSTDTQYF.